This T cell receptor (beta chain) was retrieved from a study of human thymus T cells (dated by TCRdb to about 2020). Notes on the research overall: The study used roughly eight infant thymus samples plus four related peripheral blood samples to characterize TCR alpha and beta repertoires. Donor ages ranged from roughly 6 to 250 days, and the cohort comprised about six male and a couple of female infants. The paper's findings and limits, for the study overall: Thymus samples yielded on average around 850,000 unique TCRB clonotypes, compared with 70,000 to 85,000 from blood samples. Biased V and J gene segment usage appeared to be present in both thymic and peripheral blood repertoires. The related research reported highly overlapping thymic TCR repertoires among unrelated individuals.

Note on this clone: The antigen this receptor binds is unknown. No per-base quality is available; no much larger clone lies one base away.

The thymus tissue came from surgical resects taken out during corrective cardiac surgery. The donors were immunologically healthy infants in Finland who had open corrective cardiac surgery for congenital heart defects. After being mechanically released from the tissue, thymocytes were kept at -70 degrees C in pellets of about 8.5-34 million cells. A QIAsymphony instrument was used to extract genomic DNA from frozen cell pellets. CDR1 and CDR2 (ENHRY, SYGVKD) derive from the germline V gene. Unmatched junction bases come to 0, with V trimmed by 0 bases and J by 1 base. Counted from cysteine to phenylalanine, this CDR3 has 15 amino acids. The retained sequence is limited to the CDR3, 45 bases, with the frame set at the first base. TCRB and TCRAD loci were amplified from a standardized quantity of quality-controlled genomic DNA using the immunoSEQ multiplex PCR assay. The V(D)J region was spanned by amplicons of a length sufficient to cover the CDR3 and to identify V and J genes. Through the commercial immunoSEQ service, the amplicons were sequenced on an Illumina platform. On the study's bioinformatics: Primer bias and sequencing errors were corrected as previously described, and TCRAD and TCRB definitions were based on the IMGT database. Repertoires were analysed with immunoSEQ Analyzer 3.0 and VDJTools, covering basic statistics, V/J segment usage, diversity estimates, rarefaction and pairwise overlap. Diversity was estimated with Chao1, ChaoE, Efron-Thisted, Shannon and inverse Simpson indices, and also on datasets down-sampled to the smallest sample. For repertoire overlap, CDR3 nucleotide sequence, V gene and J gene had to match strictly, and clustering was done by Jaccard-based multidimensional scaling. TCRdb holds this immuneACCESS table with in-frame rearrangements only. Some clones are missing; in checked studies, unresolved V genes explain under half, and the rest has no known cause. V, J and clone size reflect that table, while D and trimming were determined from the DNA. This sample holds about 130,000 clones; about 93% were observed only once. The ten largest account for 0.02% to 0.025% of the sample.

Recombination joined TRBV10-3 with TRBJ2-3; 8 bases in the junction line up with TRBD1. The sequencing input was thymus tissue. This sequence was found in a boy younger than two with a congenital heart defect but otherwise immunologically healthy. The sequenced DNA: TGTGCCATCAGTGAGTCGACAGGGGGCACAGATACGCAGTATTTT. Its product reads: CAISESTGGTDTQYF.